One and the same sample provided the 7 T cell receptor beta chains below, sequenced in a study of blood T cell repertoires in COVID-19. The assay was immunoSEQ multiplex PCR, and TCRdb's table has in-frame clones only and misses some. The data show 110,000 to 150,000 clones, approximately 80% seen once. Material for sequencing was peripheral blood. Every receptor here comes from a woman between 45 and 65 years old with acute or convalescent COVID-19.

The table lists this clone with a few counts. The chain couples TRBV6-2 or TRBV6-3 to TRBJ1-4; 9 bases map to TRBD1. Germline V gene data show CDR1 as MNHEY and CDR2 as SVGEGT. V trimming: 6 bases; J trimming: 8 bases; junction bases outside the gene matches: 10. This CDR3 contains 15 residues. CDR3: CASSFYRGREEKLFF. CDR3 nucleotides: TGTGCCAGCAGCTTTTACAGGGGGCGAGAGGAAAAACTGTTTTTT.

This chain links TRBV7-2 with TRBJ2-3; no clear D. The V end lost 5 bases, the J end lost 6 bases, and 12 bases lay between the germline ends. The V gene's germline CDR1 is SGHTA and CDR2 FQGNSA. CDR3 size: 13 residues. CDR3 region: CASSRRVSDTQYF. The CDR3 DNA sequence: TGTGCCAGCAGCCGTCGGGTTTCTGATACGCAGTATTTT.

This sequence joins TRBV12-3 or TRBV12-4 and TRBJ2-3, with D possibly being TRBD2 (5 bases). The CDR3 contains 13 residues. Trimming stripped 5 bases from V and 4 bases from J, with 10 bases between. The CDR3, as DNA: TGTGCCAGCAGTCAGCGGACCGCAGATACGCAGTATTTT. Amino acids: CASSQRTADTQYF.

This clone appeared a few times. This sequence joins TRBV7-3 and TRBJ2-2; perhaps TRBD2 as D (6 bases). Germline CDR1 reads SGHTA; CDR2 reads FQGTGA. Trimming took off 1 base at V and 5 bases at J, with 14 bases between the two ends. This CDR3 region has 16 residues. The CDR3 sequence: CASSLNGGVYTGELFF. In nucleotides, the CDR3 is TGTGCCAGCAGCTTAAATGGCGGGGTATATACCGGGGAGCTGTTTTTT.

This chain joins TRBV30 and TRBJ1-6, with D unclear. Trimming took off 1 base at V and 0 bases at J, with 10 bases between the two ends. This CDR3 contains 16 residues. Per germline, CDR1 GTSNPN and CDR2 SVGIG (reference sequence). The CDR3 spells CAWSGDSGSYNSPLHF. DNA of the CDR3: TGTGCCTGGAGTGGTGACTCGGGCTCCTATAATTCACCCCTCCACTTT.

A few counts support this clone. The rearrangement joins TRBV5-1 to TRBJ1-1; possible D gene TRBD1, 5 bases. The V end was cut by 5 bases, the J end by 4 bases, with 18 bases between. Germline V gives CDR1 SGHRS, CDR2 YFSETQ. The CDR3 runs 15 residues. The CDR3 is CASSGGFTPSTEAFF. In DNA, the CDR3 is TGCGCCAGCAGTGGGGGGTTTACCCCCTCCACTGAAGCTTTCTTT.

The chain couples TRBV7-3 to TRBJ1-2; TRBD1 might be the D (6 bases). The CDR3 covers 14 residues. The V and J ends lost 5 bases and 6 bases respectively, with 16 bases between them. Germline assignment: CDR1 SGHTA and CDR2 FQGTGA. The CDR3 reads CASSRVLWTDGYTF. Here the CDR3 DNA reads TGTGCCAGCAGCCGCGTCCTGTGGACAGATGGCTACACCTTC.